This T cell receptor (beta chain) was recovered during a study of blood T cell repertoires in COVID-19. Study background: COVID-19 samples, acute and convalescent, were from the United States, Italy and Spain. PBMCs, B-cell-depleted T cells, or T cells were the source of the cDNA or gDNA that made up the material.

How the authors handled the data: It was from reference gene primer amplification that nucleated cell counts were estimated. The protocol was immunoSEQ multiplex PCR, while the TCRdb copy is restricted to in-frame clones and leaves out a portion. That table supplies the V and J calls and clone size; D and trimming were determined from the DNA. The repertoire consists of 72,000 or so clones, with approximately 89% occurring once and the leading ten covering less than 15%. The CDR3 loop spans 12 amino acids. Germline CDR1 reads KGHDR; CDR2 reads SFDVKD. The V gene lost 9 bases and the J gene lost 8 bases, with 14 bases spanning the gap. This clone has just one count.

The sample taken for sequencing was peripheral blood. The J gene is TRBJ2-3, the V gene TRBV24-1; a weak D match, TRBD2 (5 bases). The clonotype was recovered from a woman in her sixties with acute or convalescent COVID-19. The CDR3: CATGSSGGTQYF. The CDR3 DNA reads as TGTGCCACCGGAAGCTCAGGAGGTACGCAGTATTTT.